This paragraph covers one TCR beta chain sequence. The length of the CDR3 is 15 residues. V dropped 9 bases and J dropped 3; count of bases not matched to a gene: 13. CDR1 and CDR2 from the germline V gene are SGHTA and FQGNSA. TCRdb keeps only in-frame clones here, not all; method: immunoSEQ multiplex PCR. The sample records more than 900,000 clones, about 84% being singletons. The data were obtained in a study of shared clonotypes between healthy human individuals. Material for sequencing was memory CD4+ T cells from PBMCs. Subset meaning: CD45RA-negative fraction. This receptor was identified in a man younger than 35 in good health. Some clones in this sample may be carry-over from other donors' samples. The chain couples TRBV7-2 to TRBJ1-2; 7 nucleotides align to TRBD1. The CDR3 DNA reads TGTGCCAGAAACAGGGGAAATCATCCCCACTATGGCTACACCTTC. Protein: CARNRGNHPHYGYTF.